This entry lists 21 T cell receptor beta chains sequenced from one sample in a study of OX40 agonist ivuxolimab in advanced cancers. Profiling relied on immunoSEQ multiplex PCR, and the TCRdb table lists in-frame clones only, not all of them. The table has about 22,000 clones, over 60% seen once. Material: CD4+ or CD8+ T cells sorted from blood, obtained in a trial of the OX40 agonist ivuxolimab. These receptors were taken from an adult with an advanced solid tumor such as melanoma, head and neck, liver or kidney cancer.

V and J are TRBV6-5 and TRBJ2-7; 7 nucleotides align to TRBD1. The ends lost 5 bases at V and 5 bases at J; junction bases unmatched: 12. This CDR3 spans 15 amino acids. Germline CDR1 and CDR2: MNHEY and SVGAGI. The CDR3 sequence: CASSGPTGKGHEQYF. The CDR3, as DNA: TGTGCCAGCAGTGGCCCGACAGGGAAAGGTCACGAGCAGTACTTC.

This chain connects TRBV7-8 to TRBJ2-3; possible D gene TRBD2, 7 bases. Germline CDR1 reads SGHVS; CDR2 reads FQNEAQ. The V gene lost 1 base and the J gene lost 0 bases, with 11 bases spanning the gap. CDR3 length equals 16 residues. CDR3 in amino acids: CASSLGAGASTDTQYF. CDR3 bases: TGTGCCAGCAGCTTAGGGGCGGGGGCTAGCACAGATACGCAGTATTTT.

The rearrangement uses TRBV5-5 and TRBJ2-7; 7 nucleotides match TRBD1. CDR3 length equals 15 residues. Germline V lookup: CDR1 SGHKS, CDR2 YYEKEE (reference sequence). The ends lost 6 bases at V and 5 bases at J; junction bases unmatched: 14. Here the CDR3 DNA reads TGTGCCAGCACCTCCCGGGGCGGGCAGGGGGACGAGCAGTACTTC. Residues: CASTSRGGQGDEQYF.

The rearrangement uses TRBV27 and TRBJ1-2, with TRBD1 matching over 10 bases. CDR1 MNHEY and CDR2 SMNVEV come from the germline V gene (reference sequence). This CDR3 is 16 amino acids long. Unmatched junction bases numbered 13, after V lost 8 bases and J lost 4 bases. The chain's CDR3 is CASGRAGQGMSYGYTF. The CDR3 DNA reads TGTGCCAGCGGGCGGGCGGGACAGGGGATGTCCTATGGCTACACCTTC.

For the CDR3, the DNA is TGTGCCAGCAGTTTGGGGGGGGCTGGCGAGCAGTACTTC. It translates to CASSLGGAGEQYF. The rearrangement links TRBV27 to TRBJ2-7, with TRBD2 as a possible D gene (7 bases). Per germline, CDR1 MNHEY and CDR2 SMNVEV (reference sequence). Trimming removed 3 bases from V and 6 bases from J, with 12 bases in between. CDR3 length: 13 residues.

This clone has more than one count but fewer than ten. CDR3 sequence (DNA): TGTGCCAGCAGCACCCCCGGGACTAGCGGGGCCTACGAGCAGTACTTC. It translates to CASSTPGTSGAYEQYF. This chain joins TRBV7-8 and TRBJ2-7; 13 bases are shared with TRBD2. Unmatched junction bases numbered 6, after V lost 5 bases and J lost 2 bases. Germline V gene sequence: CDR1 SGHVS, CDR2 FQNEAQ. The CDR3 totals 16 residues.

The gene calls are TRBV11-1 and TRBJ1-1, with D perhaps TRBD1 (5 bases). The ends were cut back, 1 base at V and 7 bases at J, with 13 bases in the middle. The germline V gene encodes CDR1 SGHAT and CDR2 FQDESV (reference sequence). This CDR3 has 14 residues. The CDR3 DNA sequence: TGTGCCAGCAGCTTAGAGCAGGGCGGTAATGAAGCTTTCTTT. This gives the protein CASSLEQGGNEAFF.

V gene TRBV6-5 combines with J gene TRBJ1-6; a weak D match, TRBD1 (6 bases). Germline V gene lookup returns CDR1 MNHEY and CDR2 SVGAGI. The CDR3 covers 15 residues. The germline V and J ends were trimmed by 4 bases and 9 bases, with 16 bases remaining between them. The CDR3 sequence: CASSFTLDSGSPLHF. The CDR3 bases are TGTGCCAGCAGTTTCACCCTGGACAGTGGTTCACCCCTCCACTTT.

This chain joins TRBV7-9 and TRBJ2-1; D is unclear. From germline, CDR1 is SEHNR and CDR2 FQNEAQ (reference sequence). Between the trimmed V and J ends, which lost 0 bases and 5 bases, there was a span of 8 bases. There are 14 residues in the CDR3. CDR3 bases: TGTGCCAGCAGCTTAGCACGGCCCGACAATGAGCAGTTCTTC. Amino acids: CASSLARPDNEQFF.

This chain joins TRBV7-2 and TRBJ1-2, with no clear D. This CDR3 has 14 residues. Per germline, CDR1 SGHTA and CDR2 FQGNSA. Trimming stripped 3 bases from V and 3 bases from J, with 11 bases between. The DNA for the CDR3 is TGTGCCAGCAGCTTGAGCCAAGGGCACTATGGCTACACCTTC. Amino acid sequence: CASSLSQGHYGYTF.

Written as DNA, the CDR3 is TGTGCCAGCAGTTTGGTAGGGGAAGGCTACGAGCAGTACTTC. Translating it yields CASSLVGEGYEQYF. This sequence joins TRBV27 and TRBJ2-7, with a possible D match to TRBD1 (5 bases). The V end was cut by 3 bases, the J end by 3 bases, with 12 bases between. The CDR3 runs to 14 residues. Looked up from germline, CDR1 is MNHEY and CDR2 is SMNVEV (reference sequence).

The rearrangement links TRBV9 to TRBJ1-5; 9 bases match TRBD1. V gave up 2 bases and J gave up 8 bases; unmatched junction bases: 8. The CDR3 contains 15 residues. Germline V CDR1 and CDR2: SGDLS, YYNGEE. The CDR3 is CASSVTGGTAEPQHF. The CDR3 bases are TGTGCCAGCAGCGTTACAGGGGGCACTGCCGAGCCCCAGCATTTT.

The chain has TRBV19 and TRBJ1-4, with a weak D call TRBD1 (5 bases). Per the germline V gene, CDR1 is LNHDA and CDR2 is SQIVND (reference sequence). CDR3 length: 13 residues. The germline V and J ends were trimmed by 10 bases and 7 bases, with 16 bases remaining between them. DNA of the CDR3: TGTGCCACCCAAGAGCGGGGGAGTGAAAAACTGTTTTTT. As protein: CATQERGSEKLFF.

This sequence joins TRBV4-2 and TRBJ2-2; TRBD1 is a possible D gene (6 bases). Trimming shortened V by 4 bases and J by 4 bases, and 7 bases separated the two germline ends. Germline V lookup: CDR1 LGHNA, CDR2 YNFKEQ. The CDR3 runs 13 residues. The CDR3 sequence is CASSPGVTGELFF. In nucleotides, the CDR3 is TGTGCCAGCAGCCCAGGGGTCACCGGGGAGCTGTTTTTT.

This chain connects TRBV13 to TRBJ2-7, with 13 bases aligning to TRBD2. The V gene end was trimmed by 4 bases and the J gene end by 2 bases; junction bases not matched to a gene: 5. In germline, CDR1 is PRHDT, CDR2 FYEKMQ (reference sequence). This CDR3 is 16 amino acids long. CDR3 nucleotides: TGTGCCAGCAGCTATGGACTAGCGGGGGCTACCTACGAGCAGTACTTC. This encodes CASSYGLAGATYEQYF.

The chain recombines TRBV7-3 with TRBJ2-1, with 10 bases aligning to TRBD2. Germline V CDR1 and CDR2: SGHTA, FQGTGA. The ends lost 3 bases at V and 7 bases at J; junction bases unmatched: 9. There are 16 residues in the CDR3. CDR3 DNA sequence: TGTGCCAGCAGCTTTACTAGCGGGGTTCCGGGAAATGAGCAGTTCTTC. Translating gives CASSFTSGVPGNEQFF.

This clone was observed once. The chain links TRBV5-6 to TRBJ2-7, with D perhaps matching TRBD2 (6 bases). The CDR3 runs 13 residues. With 4 bases removed from V and 2 bases from J, the gap between germline ends came to 10 bases. Germline loops: CDR1 SGHDT, CDR2 YYEEEE. The CDR3 spells CASSTGTPYEQYF. The CDR3 nucleotides are TGTGCCAGCAGCACCGGGACTCCCTACGAGCAGTACTTC. The variable domain in full, with the rest retrieved from reference TRBV5-6 and TRBJ2-7, is DAGVTQSPTHLIKTRGQQVTLRCSPKSGHDTVSWYQQALGQGPQFIFQYYEEEERQRGNFPDRFSGHQFPNYSSELNVNALLLGDSALYLCASSTGTPYEQYFGPGTRLTVT.

This clone turned up a few times. The chain joins TRBV5-1 to TRBJ2-7, with D perhaps TRBD1 (5 bases). Germline V lookup: CDR1 SGHRS, CDR2 YFSETQ. V lost 3 bases to trimming and J lost 4 bases, with 8 bases between them. This CDR3 contains 12 residues. The CDR3 loop is CASSYDSYEQYF. CDR3 bases: TGCGCCAGCAGCTACGACAGTTACGAGCAGTACTTC.

This clone was counted a single time. V gene TRBV5-1 combines with J gene TRBJ2-5, with 8 nucleotides matching TRBD1. The CDR3 contains 15 residues. Trimming removed 0 bases from V and 7 bases from J; junction bases left unmatched: 8. Germline V CDR1 and CDR2: SGHRS, YFSETQ. The CDR3 bases are TGCGCCAGCAGCTTGGCGGCAGGGGGCATTGGGACCCAGTACTTC. This codes for CASSLAAGGIGTQYF.

The chain has TRBV2 and TRBJ2-3, with 7 positions matching TRBD1. Unmatched junction bases numbered 8, after V lost 6 bases and J lost 2 bases. Per the germline V gene, CDR1 is SNHLY and CDR2 is FYNNEI. The CDR3 is 15 amino acids. The CDR3 DNA follows: TGTGCCAGCAGGGGGACAGTTTTTTACACAGATACGCAGTATTTT. Translating it yields CASRGTVFYTDTQYF.

The gene calls are TRBV27 and TRBJ1-5; D unresolved. There are 14 residues in the CDR3. Germline V gene data show CDR1 as MNHEY and CDR2 as SMNVEV (reference sequence). Trimming pared 2 bases from V and 2 bases from J, leaving 7 bases between. CDR3 protein: CASSLIWGNQPQHF. DNA for the CDR3: TGTGCCAGCAGTTTAATTTGGGGCAATCAGCCCCAGCATTTT.